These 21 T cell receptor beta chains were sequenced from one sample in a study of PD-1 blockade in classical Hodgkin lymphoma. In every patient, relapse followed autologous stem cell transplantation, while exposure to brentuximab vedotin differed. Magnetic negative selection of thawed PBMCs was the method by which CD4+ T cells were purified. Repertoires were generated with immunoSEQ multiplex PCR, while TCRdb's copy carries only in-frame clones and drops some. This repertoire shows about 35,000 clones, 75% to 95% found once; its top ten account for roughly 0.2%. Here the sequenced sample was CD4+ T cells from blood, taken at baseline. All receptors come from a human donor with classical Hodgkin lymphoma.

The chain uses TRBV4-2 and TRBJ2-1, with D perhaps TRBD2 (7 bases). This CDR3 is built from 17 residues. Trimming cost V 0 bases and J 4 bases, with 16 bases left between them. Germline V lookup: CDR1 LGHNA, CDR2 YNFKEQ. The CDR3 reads CASSQDGGASRYNEQFF. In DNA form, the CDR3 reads TGTGCCAGCAGCCAAGATGGGGGGGCTAGCAGATACAATGAGCAGTTCTTC.

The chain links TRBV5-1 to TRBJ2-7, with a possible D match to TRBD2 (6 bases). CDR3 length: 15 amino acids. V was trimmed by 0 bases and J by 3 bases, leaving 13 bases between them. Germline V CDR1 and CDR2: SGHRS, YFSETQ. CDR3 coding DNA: TGCGCCAGCAGCTTGGTGGTCGGGGGTAACTACGAGCAGTACTTC. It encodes CASSLVVGGNYEQYF.

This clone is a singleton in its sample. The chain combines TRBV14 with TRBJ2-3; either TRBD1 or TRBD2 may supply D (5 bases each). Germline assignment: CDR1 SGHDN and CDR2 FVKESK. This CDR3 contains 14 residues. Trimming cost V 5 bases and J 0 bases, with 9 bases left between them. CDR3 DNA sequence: TGTGCCAGCAGCTGGGGGTCCAGCACAGATACGCAGTATTTT. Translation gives CASSWGSSTDTQYF.

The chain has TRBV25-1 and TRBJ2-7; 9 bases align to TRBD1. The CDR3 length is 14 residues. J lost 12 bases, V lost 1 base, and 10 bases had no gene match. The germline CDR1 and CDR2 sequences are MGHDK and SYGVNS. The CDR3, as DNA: TGTGCCAGCAGTGAATCGGGACAGGGTCTGCCGTGGTACTTC. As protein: CASSESGQGLPWYF.

The CDR3 loop reads CAISTLGGLMNTEAFF. The CDR3 DNA follows: TGTGCCATCAGCACGTTGGGGGGGCTCATGAACACTGAAGCTTTCTTT. The chain recombines TRBV10-3 with TRBJ1-1, with D maybe TRBD1 (6 bases). Germline loops: CDR1 ENHRY, CDR2 SYGVKD. The length of the CDR3 is 16 residues. The germline V and J ends were trimmed by 6 bases and 0 bases, with 17 bases remaining between them.

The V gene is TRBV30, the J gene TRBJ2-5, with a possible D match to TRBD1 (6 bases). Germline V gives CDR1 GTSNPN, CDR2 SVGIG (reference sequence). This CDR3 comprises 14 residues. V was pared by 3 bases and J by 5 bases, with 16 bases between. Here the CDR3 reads CAWSQRGMWETQYF. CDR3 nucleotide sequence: TGTGCCTGGAGCCAAAGGGGGATGTGGGAGACCCAGTACTTC.

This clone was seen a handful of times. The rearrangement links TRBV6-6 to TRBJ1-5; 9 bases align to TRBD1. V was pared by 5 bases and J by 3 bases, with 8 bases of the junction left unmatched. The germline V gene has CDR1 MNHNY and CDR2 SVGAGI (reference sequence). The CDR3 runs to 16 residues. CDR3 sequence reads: CASSQGQGAINQPQHF. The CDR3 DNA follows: TGTGCCAGCAGTCAGGGACAGGGTGCTATCAATCAGCCCCAGCATTTT.

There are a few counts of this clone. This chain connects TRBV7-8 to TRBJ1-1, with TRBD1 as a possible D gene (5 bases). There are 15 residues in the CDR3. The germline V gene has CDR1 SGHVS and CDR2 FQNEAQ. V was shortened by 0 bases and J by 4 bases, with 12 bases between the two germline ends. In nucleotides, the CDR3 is TGTGCCAGCAGCTTAGCGACGGGGCGCCGCACTGAAGCTTTCTTT. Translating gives CASSLATGRRTEAFF.

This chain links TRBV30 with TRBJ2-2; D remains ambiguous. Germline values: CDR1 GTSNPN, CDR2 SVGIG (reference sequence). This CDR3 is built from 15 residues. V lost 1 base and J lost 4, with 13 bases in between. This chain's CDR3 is CAWSGSVGPTGELFF. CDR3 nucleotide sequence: TGTGCCTGGAGTGGTTCAGTGGGTCCCACCGGGGAGCTGTTTTTT.

CDR3: CAWSVGRGDADTQYF. The CDR3 bases are TGTGCCTGGAGTGTAGGACGGGGGGACGCAGATACGCAGTATTTT. The genes are TRBV30 and TRBJ2-3; TRBD2 aligns across 7 bases. V lost 0 bases, J lost 4 bases, and 7 bases stayed unmatched. CDR1 and CDR2 from the germline V gene are GTSNPN and SVGIG (reference sequence). This CDR3 region has 15 residues. Using reference TRBV30 and TRBJ2-3 for the parts outside the CDR3, the full variable domain is SQTIHQWPATLVQPVGSPLSLECTVEGTSNPNLYWYRQAAGRGLQLLFYSVGIGQISSEVPQNLSASRPQDRQFILSSKKLLLSDSGFYLCAWSVGRGDADTQYFGPGTRLTVL.

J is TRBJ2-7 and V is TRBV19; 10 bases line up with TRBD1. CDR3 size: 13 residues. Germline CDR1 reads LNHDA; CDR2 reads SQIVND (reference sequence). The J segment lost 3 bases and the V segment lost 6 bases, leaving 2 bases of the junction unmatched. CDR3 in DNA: TGTGCCAGTAGAGGGACAGGGGACTACGAGCAGTACTTC. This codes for CASRGTGDYEQYF.

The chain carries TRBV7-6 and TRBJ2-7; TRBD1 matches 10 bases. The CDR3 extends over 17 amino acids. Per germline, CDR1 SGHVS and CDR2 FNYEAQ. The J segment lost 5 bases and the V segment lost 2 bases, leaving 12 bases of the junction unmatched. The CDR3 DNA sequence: TGTGCCAGCAGCTTAAGTCGCATAAGGGACAGGGGCCACGAGCAGTACTTC. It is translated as CASSLSRIRDRGHEQYF. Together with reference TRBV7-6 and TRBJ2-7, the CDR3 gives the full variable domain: GAGVSQSPRYKVTKRGQDVALRCDPISGHVSLYWYRQALGQGPEFLTYFNYEAQQDKSGLPNDRFSAERPEGSISTLTIQRTEQRDSAMYRCASSLSRIRDRGHEQYFGPGTRLTVT.

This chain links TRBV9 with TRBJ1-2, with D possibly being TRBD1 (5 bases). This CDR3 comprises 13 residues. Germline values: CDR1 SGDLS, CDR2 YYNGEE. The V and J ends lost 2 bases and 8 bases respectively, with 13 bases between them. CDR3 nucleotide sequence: TGTGCCAGCAGCGTGGACATCCTTGGGGGCTACACCTTC. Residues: CASSVDILGGYTF.

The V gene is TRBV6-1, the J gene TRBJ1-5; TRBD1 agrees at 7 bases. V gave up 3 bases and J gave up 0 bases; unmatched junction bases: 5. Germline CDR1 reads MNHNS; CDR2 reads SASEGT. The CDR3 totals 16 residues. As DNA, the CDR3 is TGTGCCAGCAGTGATATGGGACAGCTTAGCAATCAGCCCCAGCATTTT. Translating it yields CASSDMGQLSNQPQHF.

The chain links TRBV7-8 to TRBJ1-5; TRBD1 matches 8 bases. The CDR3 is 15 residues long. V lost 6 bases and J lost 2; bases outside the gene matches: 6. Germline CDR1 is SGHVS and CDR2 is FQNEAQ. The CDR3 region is CASSQTGGGNQPQHF. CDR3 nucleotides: TGTGCCAGCAGTCAAACAGGGGGGGGCAATCAGCCCCAGCATTTT.

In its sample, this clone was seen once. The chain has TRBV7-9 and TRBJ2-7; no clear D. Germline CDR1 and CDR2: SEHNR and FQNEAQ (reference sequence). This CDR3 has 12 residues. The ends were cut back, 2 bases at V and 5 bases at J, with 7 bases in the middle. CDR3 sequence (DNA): TGTGCCAGCAGCTTACCCCCCCACGAGCAGTACTTC. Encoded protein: CASSLPPHEQYF. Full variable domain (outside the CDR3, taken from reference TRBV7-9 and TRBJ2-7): DTGVSQNPRHKITKRGQNVTFRCDPISEHNRLYWYRQTLGQGPEFLTYFQNEAQLEKSRLLSDRFSAERPKGSFSTLEIQRTEQGDSAMYLCASSLPPHEQYFGPGTRLTVT.

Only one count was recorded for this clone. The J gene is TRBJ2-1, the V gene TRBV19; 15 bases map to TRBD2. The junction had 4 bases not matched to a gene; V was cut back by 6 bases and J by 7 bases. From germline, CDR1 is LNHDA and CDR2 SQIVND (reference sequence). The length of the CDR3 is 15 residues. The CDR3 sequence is CASSGLAGGGNEQFF. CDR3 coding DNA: TGTGCCAGTAGCGGACTAGCGGGAGGGGGTAATGAGCAGTTCTTC.

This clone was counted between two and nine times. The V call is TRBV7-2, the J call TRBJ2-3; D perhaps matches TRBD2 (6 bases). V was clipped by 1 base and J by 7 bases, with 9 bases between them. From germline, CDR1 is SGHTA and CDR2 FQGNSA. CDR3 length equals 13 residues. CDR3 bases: TGTGCCAGCAGCTTAGGAGGGAGGAATACGCAGTATTTT. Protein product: CASSLGGRNTQYF.

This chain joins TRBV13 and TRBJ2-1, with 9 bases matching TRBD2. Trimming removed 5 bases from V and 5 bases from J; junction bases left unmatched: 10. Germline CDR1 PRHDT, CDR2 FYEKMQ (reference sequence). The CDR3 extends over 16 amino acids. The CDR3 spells CASSGWTSALDNEQFF. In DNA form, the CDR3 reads TGTGCCAGCAGCGGGTGGACTAGCGCTTTAGACAATGAGCAGTTCTTC.

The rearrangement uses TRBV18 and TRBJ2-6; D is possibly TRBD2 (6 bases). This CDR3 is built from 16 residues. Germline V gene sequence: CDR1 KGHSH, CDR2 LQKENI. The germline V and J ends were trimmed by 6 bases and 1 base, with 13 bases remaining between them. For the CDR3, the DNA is TGTGCCAGCTCTCTAACTAGCTTGTCTGGGGCCAACGTCCTGACTTTC. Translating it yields CASSLTSLSGANVLTF.

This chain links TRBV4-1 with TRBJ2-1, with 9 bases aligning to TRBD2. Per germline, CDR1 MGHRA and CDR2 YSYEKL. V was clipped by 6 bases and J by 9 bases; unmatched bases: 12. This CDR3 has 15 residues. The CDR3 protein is CASSPLGTSTVEQFF. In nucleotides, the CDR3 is TGCGCCAGCAGTCCCCTCGGGACTAGCACGGTTGAGCAGTTCTTC.